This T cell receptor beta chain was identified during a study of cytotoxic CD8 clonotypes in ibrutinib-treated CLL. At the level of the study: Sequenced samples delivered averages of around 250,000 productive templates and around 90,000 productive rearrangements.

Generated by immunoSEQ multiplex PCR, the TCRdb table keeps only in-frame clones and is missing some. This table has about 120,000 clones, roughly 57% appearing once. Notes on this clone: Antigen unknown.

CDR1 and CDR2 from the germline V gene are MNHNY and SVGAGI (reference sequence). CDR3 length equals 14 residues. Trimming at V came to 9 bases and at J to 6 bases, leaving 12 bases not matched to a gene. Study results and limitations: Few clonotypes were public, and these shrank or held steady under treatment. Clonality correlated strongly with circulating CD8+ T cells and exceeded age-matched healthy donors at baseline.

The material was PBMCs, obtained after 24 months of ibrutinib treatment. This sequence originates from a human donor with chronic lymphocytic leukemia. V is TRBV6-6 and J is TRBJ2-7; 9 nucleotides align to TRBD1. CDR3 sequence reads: CASRPGTGLSEQYF. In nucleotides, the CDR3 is TGTGCCAGTAGACCCGGGACAGGGCTCTCCGAGCAGTACTTC.